Shown below are 18 T cell receptor beta chains from a single sample sequenced in a study of T cells in localized non-small cell lung cancer. The protocol was immunoSEQ multiplex PCR, while the TCRdb copy is restricted to in-frame clones and leaves out a portion. The table has 50,000 to 60,000 clones, over 70% seen once. The sequences come from PBMCs, collected before any cancer treatment. These TCRs come from a woman between 35 and 70 years old with stage II lung adenocarcinoma.

The rearrangement uses TRBV19 and TRBJ1-6, with 10 bases lining up with TRBD1. Germline V gives CDR1 LNHDA, CDR2 SQIVND (reference sequence). With 7 bases clipped from V and 14 bases from J, the junction kept 14 bases outside the gene matches. The CDR3 is made up of 15 amino acids. CDR3 coding DNA: TGTGCCAGTAAGACGACGGGACAGGGGTTTTTTACCCTCCACTTT. Translation gives CASKTTGQGFFTLHF. Supplemented by reference TRBV19 and TRBJ1-6, the full variable domain reads DGGITQSPKYLFRKEGQNVTLSCEQNLNHDAMYWYRQDPGQGLRLIYYSQIVNDFQKGDIAEGYSVSREKKESFPLTVTSAQKNPTAFYLCASKTTGQGFFTLHFGNGTRLTVT.

The chain has TRBV5-6 and TRBJ2-3, with D maybe TRBD1 (6 bases). Trimming shortened V by 4 bases and J by 1 base, and 22 bases separated the two germline ends. The CDR3 covers 18 residues. From germline, CDR1 is SGHDT and CDR2 YYEEEE. The CDR3 protein is CASSQEGVGWTGTDTQYF. Written as DNA, the CDR3 is TGTGCCAGCAGCCAGGAAGGGGTTGGGTGGACAGGCACAGATACGCAGTATTTT.

The V and J genes are TRBV6-4 and TRBJ2-3; the match to TRBD2 covers 7 bases. Germline lookup yields CDR1 MRHNA and CDR2 SNTAGT. CDR3 length equals 16 residues. Unmatched junction bases numbered 12, after V lost 3 bases and J lost 6 bases. The CDR3 loop reads CASSEASGGSADTQYF. CDR3 nucleotide sequence: TGTGCCAGCAGTGAGGCTAGCGGAGGGTCAGCGGATACGCAGTATTTT.

The gene calls are TRBV15 and TRBJ1-5; D unclear. The germline V gene has CDR1 LNHNV and CDR2 YYDKDF (reference sequence). The ends were cut back, 3 bases at V and 2 bases at J, with 8 bases in the middle. This CDR3 is built from 14 residues. CDR3 sequence reads: CATSSLGRNQPQHF. The CDR3 DNA sequence: TGTGCCACCAGCAGTCTAGGCCGCAATCAGCCCCAGCATTTT.

This clone was seen a few times. The chain carries TRBV5-6 and TRBJ1-4; a possible D gene is TRBD1 (5 bases). Per the germline V gene, CDR1 is SGHDT and CDR2 is YYEEEE. The CDR3 is 17 amino acids. With 4 bases removed from V and 0 bases from J, the gap between germline ends came to 16 bases. The CDR3 DNA sequence: TGTGCCAGCAGCCCGGGACCGAAGGGCGCAACTAATGAAAAACTGTTTTTT. Translating it yields CASSPGPKGATNEKLFF.

The V and J genes are TRBV27 and TRBJ2-7; D uncertain. Trimming removed 5 bases at V and 6 bases at J, with 14 bases between. The germline V gene has CDR1 MNHEY and CDR2 SMNVEV (reference sequence). The CDR3 covers 13 residues. This CDR3 reads CASSPTSLGEQYF. In DNA form, the CDR3 reads TGTGCCAGCAGTCCGACTTCATTAGGCGAGCAGTACTTC.

The chain carries TRBV15 and TRBJ2-1; 8 bases are shared with TRBD2. V lost 0 bases, J lost 4 bases, and 8 bases stayed unmatched. CDR3 size: 17 residues. From germline, CDR1 is LNHNV and CDR2 YYDKDF (reference sequence). The CDR3 spells CATSRDFFSGGYNEQFF. CDR3 coding DNA: TGTGCCACCAGCAGAGATTTCTTCAGCGGGGGATACAATGAGCAGTTCTTC.

The chain carries TRBV27 and TRBJ2-3; D call uncertain. Trimming took off 3 bases at V and 3 bases at J, with 13 bases between the two ends. Per germline, CDR1 MNHEY and CDR2 SMNVEV (reference sequence). The CDR3 has 15 amino acids. The CDR3 sequence: CASSFGRASTDTQYF. CDR3 nucleotides: TGTGCCAGCAGTTTTGGAAGGGCTAGTACAGATACGCAGTATTTT.

This rearrangement joins TRBV19 to TRBJ2-6; possible D gene TRBD1, 6 bases. Trimming took off 3 bases at V and 0 bases at J, with 18 bases between the two ends. Germline V CDR1 and CDR2: LNHDA, SQIVND (reference sequence). The CDR3 loop spans 19 amino acids. DNA for the CDR3: TGTGCCAGTAGTATGGGATGGGGGCCCATATACTCTGGGGCCAACGTCCTGACTTTC. Translating gives CASSMGWGPIYSGANVLTF.

The chain links TRBV11-3 to TRBJ2-3, with D tentatively TRBD2 (6 bases). The CDR3 is 15 amino acids. V shed 5 bases and J shed 4 bases, with 16 bases lying between them. Germline CDR1 reads SGHNT; CDR2 reads YENEEA. Here the CDR3 DNA reads TGTGCCAGCAGCCCCTCGGGTCGGGAGTCAGATACGCAGTATTTT. This encodes CASSPSGRESDTQYF.

V is TRBV11-2 and J is TRBJ1-2, with a tentative D call TRBD1 (5 bases). The CDR3 length is 13 residues. In germline, CDR1 is SGHAT, CDR2 FQNNGV. Trimming left V 1 base short and J 4 bases short, with 7 bases between. The CDR3 sequence is CASSLGRAYGYTF. The CDR3 DNA reads as TGTGCCAGCAGCTTAGGCAGGGCCTATGGCTACACCTTC. Drawing the rest from reference TRBV11-2 and TRBJ1-2, the complete variable domain is EAGVAQSPRYKIIEKRQSVAFWCNPISGHATLYWYQQILGQGPKLLIQFQNNGVVDDSQLPKDRFSAERLKGVDSTLKIQPAKLEDSAVYLCASSLGRAYGYTFGSGTRLTVV.

The chain links TRBV7-3 to TRBJ1-5; 9 bases match TRBD1. The CDR3 has 13 residues. Germline V lookup: CDR1 SGHTA, CDR2 FQGTGA. V dropped 3 bases and J dropped 8; count of bases not matched to a gene: 2. The chain's CDR3 is CASSLDRGKPQHF. The CDR3 DNA follows: TGTGCCAGCAGCTTGGACAGGGGCAAGCCCCAGCATTTT.

J is TRBJ1-5 and V is TRBV5-1; 12 positions agree with TRBD1. Germline values: CDR1 SGHRS, CDR2 YFSETQ. Trimming took 0 bases from V and 6 from J; bases not matched to a gene: 4. This CDR3 has 16 residues. The CDR3 reads CASSLEGGQGAQPQHF. The CDR3, as DNA: TGCGCCAGCAGCTTGGAGGGGGGACAGGGGGCTCAGCCCCAGCATTTT.

V and J are TRBV7-2 and TRBJ2-7; no reliable D call. The ends were cut back, 5 bases at V and 6 bases at J, with 11 bases in the middle. The CDR3 sequence is 12 residues long. Germline V lookup: CDR1 SGHTA, CDR2 FQGNSA. The CDR3: CASSQGVSEQYF. Here the CDR3 DNA reads TGTGCCAGCAGCCAAGGAGTTTCCGAGCAGTACTTC.

This clone was seen a single time. This chain joins TRBV14 and TRBJ2-1; possibly TRBD1 or TRBD2 for D (5 bases each). The germline V and J ends were trimmed by 3 bases and 7 bases, with 19 bases remaining between them. The CDR3 extends over 16 amino acids. The germline V gene encodes CDR1 SGHDN and CDR2 FVKESK. CDR3 amino acids: CASSHPRGREWNEQFF. CDR3 bases: TGTGCCAGCAGCCATCCGAGGGGCAGGGAATGGAATGAGCAGTTCTTC.

This clone was observed a handful of times. This chain connects TRBV2 to TRBJ2-3, with D possibly matching TRBD2 (7 bases). V was cut by 7 bases and J by 5 bases, with 22 bases left in between. CDR1 is SNHLY, CDR2 FYNNEI, per germline. There are 16 residues in the CDR3. The CDR3 sequence is CASTAGAFRGGDTQYF. CDR3 coding DNA: TGTGCCAGCACCGCGGGGGCTTTCCGGGGAGGAGATACGCAGTATTTT. The whole variable domain, remainder taken from reference TRBV2 and TRBJ2-3, is EPEVTQTPSHQVTQMGQEVILRCVPISNHLYFYWYRQILGQKVEFLVSFYNNEISEKSEIFDDQFSVERPDGSNFTLKIRSTKLEDSAMYFCASTAGAFRGGDTQYFGPGTRLTVL.

Only one count was recorded for this clone. This rearrangement joins TRBV19 to TRBJ1-6; 12 nucleotides agree with TRBD1. Looked up from germline, CDR1 is LNHDA and CDR2 is SQIVND (reference sequence). The CDR3 loop spans 15 amino acids. With V trimmed by 3 bases and J by 8 bases, 2 bases remained unmatched. CDR3 in amino acids: CASSMGDRGHSPLHF. As DNA, the CDR3 is TGTGCCAGTAGTATGGGGGACAGGGGGCATTCACCCCTCCACTTT.

As DNA, the CDR3 is TGTGCCAGCAGCCCACCGGGACTAGCGGGGGATGAGCAGTTCTTC. It encodes CASSPPGLAGDEQFF. This sequence joins TRBV7-2 and TRBJ2-1; 14 nucleotides agree with TRBD2. V shed 5 bases and J 8 bases; nucleotides not matched to a gene: 5. The CDR3 is 15 residues long. Germline CDR1 and CDR2: SGHTA and FQGNSA.